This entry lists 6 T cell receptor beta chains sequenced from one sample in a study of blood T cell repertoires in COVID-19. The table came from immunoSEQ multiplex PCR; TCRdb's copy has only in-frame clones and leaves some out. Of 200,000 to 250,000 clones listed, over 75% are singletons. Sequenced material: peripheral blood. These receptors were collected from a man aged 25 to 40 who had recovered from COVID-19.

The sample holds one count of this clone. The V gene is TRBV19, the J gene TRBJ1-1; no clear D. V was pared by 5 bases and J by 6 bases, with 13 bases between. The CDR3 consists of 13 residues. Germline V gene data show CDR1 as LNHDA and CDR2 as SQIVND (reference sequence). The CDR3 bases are TGTGCCAGTAGTCCGCGGAGGGTCGCTGAAGCTTTCTTT. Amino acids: CASSPRRVAEAFF.

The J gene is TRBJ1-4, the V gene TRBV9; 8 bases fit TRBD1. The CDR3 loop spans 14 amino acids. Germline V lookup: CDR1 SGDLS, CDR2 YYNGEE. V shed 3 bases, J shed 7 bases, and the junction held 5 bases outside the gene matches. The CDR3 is CASSARTGSEKLFF. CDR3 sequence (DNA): TGTGCCAGCAGCGCACGGACAGGGAGTGAAAAACTGTTTTTT.

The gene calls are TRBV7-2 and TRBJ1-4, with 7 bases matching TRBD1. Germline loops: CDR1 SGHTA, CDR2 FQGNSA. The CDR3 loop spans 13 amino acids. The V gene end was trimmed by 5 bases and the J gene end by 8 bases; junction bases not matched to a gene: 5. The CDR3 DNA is TGTGCCAGCAGCCGGGACAGACGGGAAAAACTGTTTTTT. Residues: CASSRDRREKLFF.

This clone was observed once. In DNA form, the CDR3 reads TGTGCCAGCAGCCCCCGTGGGGGGTTACTCACAGATACGCAGTATTTT. This gives the protein CASSPRGGLLTDTQYF. V is TRBV9 and J is TRBJ2-3; a weak D match, TRBD2 (6 bases). Per germline, CDR1 SGDLS and CDR2 YYNGEE. This CDR3 is built from 16 residues. The V gene lost 4 bases and the J gene lost 2 bases, with 17 bases spanning the gap.

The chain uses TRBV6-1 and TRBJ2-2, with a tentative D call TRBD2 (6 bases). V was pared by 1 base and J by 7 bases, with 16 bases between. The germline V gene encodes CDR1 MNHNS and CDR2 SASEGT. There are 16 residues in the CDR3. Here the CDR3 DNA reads TGTGCCAGCAGTGAAGGGGGGGTATTGGGTCTCGGGGAGCTGTTTTTT. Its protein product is CASSEGGVLGLGELFF.

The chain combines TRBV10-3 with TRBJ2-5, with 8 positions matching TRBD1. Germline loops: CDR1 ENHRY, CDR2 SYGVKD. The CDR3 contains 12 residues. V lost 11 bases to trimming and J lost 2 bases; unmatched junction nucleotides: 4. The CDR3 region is CAAGQGQETQYF. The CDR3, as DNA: TGTGCCGCCGGACAGGGACAAGAGACCCAGTACTTC.